Listed below are T cell receptor beta chains from one sample, sequenced in a study of OX40 agonist ivuxolimab in advanced cancers. Generated by immunoSEQ multiplex PCR, the TCRdb table keeps only in-frame clones and is missing some. The profile shows 43,000 or so clones, 88% of them singletons. The specimen comprised CD4+ or CD8+ T cells sorted from blood, sampled in a trial of the OX40 agonist ivuxolimab. The origin of the receptors is an adult with an advanced solid tumor such as melanoma, head and neck, liver or kidney cancer. Both conserved end residues are part of each CDR3. The order of the fields is V gene, J gene, D gene, CDR3 protein. The D gene is left open where the match is weak.

V: TRBV11-2
J: TRBJ1-3
D: -
CDR3: CASAMDESSGNTIYF

V: TRBV18
J: TRBJ2-7
D: -
CDR3: CASSPTGKLYEQYF

V: TRBV5-1
J: TRBJ2-1
D: -
CDR3: CASSLGRSSYNEQFF

V: TRBV10-1
J: TRBJ2-3
D: TRBD2
CDR3: CASSESYVVQREITDTQYF

V: TRBV5-5
J: TRBJ1-5
D: TRBD1
CDR3: CASSFQGGQPQHF

V: TRBV4-3
J: TRBJ2-2
D: TRBD2
CDR3: CASRGTSRNTGELFF

V: TRBV7-2
J: TRBJ1-1
D: TRBD1
CDR3: CASSFDRGRDAFF

V: TRBV7-2
J: TRBJ2-7
D: TRBD1
CDR3: CASSGQNRGTYEQYF

V: TRBV9
J: TRBJ2-6
D: TRBD2
CDR3: CASRSGTRSVGGANVLTF

V: TRBV10-1
J: TRBJ1-3
D: -
CDR3: CASSEIVSGTSGNTIYF

V: TRBV7-9
J: TRBJ1-6
D: -
CDR3: CASSFEAAPLHF

V: TRBV7-8
J: TRBJ1-1
D: -
CDR3: CASSLGEGTEAFF

V: TRBV15
J: TRBJ1-5
D: TRBD1
CDR3: CATSSLTWDRGQVNQPQHF

V: TRBV19
J: TRBJ1-5
D: -
CDR3: CATRVYDQPQHF

V: TRBV28
J: TRBJ1-5
D: -
CDR3: CASSTTGGNQPQHF

V: TRBV2
J: TRBJ1-5
D: -
CDR3: CASSAVNSNQPQHF

V: TRBV7-2
J: TRBJ2-1
D: TRBD2
CDR3: CASGTSARSYNEQFF

V: TRBV18
J: TRBJ1-5
D: TRBD1
CDR3: CASSPKTGNQPQHF

V: TRBV19
J: TRBJ2-3
D: -
CDR3: CASSTYSSTDTQYF

V: TRBV28
J: TRBJ2-1
D: TRBD1
CDR3: CASSLSSGGLNEQFF

V: TRBV6-5
J: TRBJ1-1
D: -
CDR3: CASSYQWKNTEAFF

V: TRBV19
J: TRBJ2-5
D: -
CDR3: CASSMPAQETQYF

V: TRBV6-5
J: TRBJ1-2
D: -
CDR3: CASRTTGSSGYTF

V: TRBV19
J: TRBJ2-2
D: TRBD2
CDR3: CASSLGTSGVTGELFF

V: TRBV7-2
J: TRBJ2-7
D: -
CDR3: CASSFLGTVQYF

V: TRBV6-5
J: TRBJ1-2
D: -
CDR3: CASRTGPRRYGYTF